This T cell receptor beta chain was observed in a study of post-analysis software for immune sequencing data. Study-wide context: As for disease course, relapsing-remitting, secondary progressive and progressive-relapsing multiple sclerosis were all included.

Concerning this clonotype: What it binds is unknown.

Whole-study findings and limits: Patients had higher frequencies than controls of roughly five TRBV segments, including TRBV5-6, TRBV5-1 and TRBV20-1. Patients with multiple sclerosis recorded significantly lower normalized Chao1 diversity than controls, the study found.

V was clipped by 8 bases and J by 6 bases; unmatched bases: 14. This CDR3 contains 15 residues. cDNA libraries for TCR beta contained unique molecular identifiers. TCRdb re-analysed the PCR reads in MiXCR, keeping a single row per CDR3 protein. This sample yields hundreds of thousands of distinct CDR3 sequences, of which 55% to 60% are seen a single time; around 10% belongs to the top ten. The chain couples TRBV12-3 or TRBV12-4 to TRBJ1-2; 8 bases align to TRBD1. This clonotype was obtained from a girl between 2 and 10 years old with multiple sclerosis. Sequenced: blood. CDR3 nucleotide sequence: TGTGCCAGCCCCGGGCCAGGGGGCGATCCGAATGGCTACACCTTC. It encodes CASPGPGGDPNGYTF.